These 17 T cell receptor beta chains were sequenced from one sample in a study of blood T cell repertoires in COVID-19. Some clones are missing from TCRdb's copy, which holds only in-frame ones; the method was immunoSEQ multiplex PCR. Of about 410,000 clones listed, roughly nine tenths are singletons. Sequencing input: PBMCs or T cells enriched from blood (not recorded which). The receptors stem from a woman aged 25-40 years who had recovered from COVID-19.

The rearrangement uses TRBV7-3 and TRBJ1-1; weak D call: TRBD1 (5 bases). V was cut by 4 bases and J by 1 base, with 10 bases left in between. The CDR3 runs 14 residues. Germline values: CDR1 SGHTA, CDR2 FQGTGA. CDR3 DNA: TGTGCCAGCAGCTCAGGGTATACGAACACTGAAGCTTTCTTT. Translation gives CASSSGYTNTEAFF.

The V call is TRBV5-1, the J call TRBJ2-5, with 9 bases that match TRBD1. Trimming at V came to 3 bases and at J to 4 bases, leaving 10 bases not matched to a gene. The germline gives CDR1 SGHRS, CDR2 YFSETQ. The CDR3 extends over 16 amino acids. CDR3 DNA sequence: TGCGCCAGCAGCTGGTCCGGGACAGGGCTTGGAGAGACCCAGTACTTC. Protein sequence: CASSWSGTGLGETQYF.

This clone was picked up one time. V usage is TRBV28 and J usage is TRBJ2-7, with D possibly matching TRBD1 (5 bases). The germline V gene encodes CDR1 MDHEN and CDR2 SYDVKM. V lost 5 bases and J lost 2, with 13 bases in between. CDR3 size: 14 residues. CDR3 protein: CASSPPGKTYEQYF. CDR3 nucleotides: TGTGCCAGCAGTCCCCCAGGGAAAACCTACGAGCAGTACTTC.

CDR3 loop: CASSVEGSSNQPQHF. CDR3 coding DNA: TGTGCCAGCAGTGTGGAGGGCTCGAGCAATCAGCCCCAGCATTTT. The rearrangement links TRBV6-4 to TRBJ1-5, with unresolved D. The germline gives CDR1 MRHNA, CDR2 SNTAGT. The CDR3 consists of 15 residues. V dropped 4 bases and J dropped 1 base, with 11 bases sitting between them.

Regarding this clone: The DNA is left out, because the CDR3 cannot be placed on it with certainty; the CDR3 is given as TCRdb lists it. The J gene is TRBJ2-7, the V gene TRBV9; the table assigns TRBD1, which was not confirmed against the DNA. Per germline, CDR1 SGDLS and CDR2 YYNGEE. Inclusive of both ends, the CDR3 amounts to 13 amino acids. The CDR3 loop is CASVAGFTYEQYF.

Here the CDR3 reads CASSLRGETQYF. CDR3 nucleotides: TGTGCCAGCAGCTTACGAGGGGAGACCCAGTACTTC. The chain uses TRBV13 and TRBJ2-5; possible D gene TRBD2, 5 bases. The ends were cut back, 2 bases at V and 5 bases at J, with 6 bases in the middle. Germline assignment: CDR1 PRHDT and CDR2 FYEKMQ (reference sequence). The CDR3 sequence is 12 residues long.

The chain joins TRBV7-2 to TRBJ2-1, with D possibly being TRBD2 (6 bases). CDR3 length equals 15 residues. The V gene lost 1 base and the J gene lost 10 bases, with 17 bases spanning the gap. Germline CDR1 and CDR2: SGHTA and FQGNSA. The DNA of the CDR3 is TGTGCCAGCAGCTTAGTGGACTACCTTCCCAGGGAGCAGTTCTTC. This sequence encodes CASSLVDYLPREQFF.

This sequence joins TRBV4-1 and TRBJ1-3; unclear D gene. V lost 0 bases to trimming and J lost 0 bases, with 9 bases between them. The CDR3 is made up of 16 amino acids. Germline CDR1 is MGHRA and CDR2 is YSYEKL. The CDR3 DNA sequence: TGCGCCAGCAGCCAAGAAGACAACATCTCTGGAAACACCATATATTTT. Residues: CASSQEDNISGNTIYF.

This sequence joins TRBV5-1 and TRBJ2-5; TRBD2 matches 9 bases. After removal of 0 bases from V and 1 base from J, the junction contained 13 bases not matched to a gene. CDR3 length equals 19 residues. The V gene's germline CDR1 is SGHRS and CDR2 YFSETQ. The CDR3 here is CASSLEAGTGLAFQETQYF. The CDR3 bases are TGCGCCAGCAGCTTGGAAGCAGGCACGGGACTAGCCTTCCAAGAGACCCAGTACTTC.

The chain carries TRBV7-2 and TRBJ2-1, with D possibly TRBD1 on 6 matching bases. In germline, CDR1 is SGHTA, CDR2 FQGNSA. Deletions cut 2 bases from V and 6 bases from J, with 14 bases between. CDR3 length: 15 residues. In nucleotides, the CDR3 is TGTGCCAGCAGCTTAACAGGGTGGTACCTCAATGAGCAGTTCTTC. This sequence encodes CASSLTGWYLNEQFF. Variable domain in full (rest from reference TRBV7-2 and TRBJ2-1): GAGVSQSPSNKVTEKGKDVELRCDPISGHTALYWYRQSLGQGLEFLIYFQGNSAPDKSGLPSDRFSAERTGGSVSTLTIQRTQQEDSAVYLCASSLTGWYLNEQFFGPGTRLTVL.

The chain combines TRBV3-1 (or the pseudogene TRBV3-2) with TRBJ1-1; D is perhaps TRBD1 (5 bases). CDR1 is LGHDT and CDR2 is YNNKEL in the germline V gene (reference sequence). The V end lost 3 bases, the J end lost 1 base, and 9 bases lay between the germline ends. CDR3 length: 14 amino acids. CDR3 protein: CASSQGPTNTEAFF. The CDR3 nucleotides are TGTGCCAGCAGCCAGGGGCCGACGAACACTGAAGCTTTCTTT.

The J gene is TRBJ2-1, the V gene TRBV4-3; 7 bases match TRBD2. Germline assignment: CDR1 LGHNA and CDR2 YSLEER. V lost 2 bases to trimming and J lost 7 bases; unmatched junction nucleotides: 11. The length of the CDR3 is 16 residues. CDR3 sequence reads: CASSQLQRGQRNEQFF. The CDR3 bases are TGCGCCAGCAGCCAACTCCAGCGGGGCCAACGGAATGAGCAGTTCTTC.

This CDR3 reads CASSPQREKVANEQFF. CDR3 in DNA: TGTGCCAGCAGTCCCCAGCGGGAGAAAGTGGCGAATGAGCAGTTCTTC. The chain uses TRBV27 and TRBJ2-1; 8 positions agree with TRBD2. The germline gives CDR1 MNHEY, CDR2 SMNVEV (reference sequence). The CDR3 runs to 16 residues. V was clipped by 5 bases and J by 7 bases; unmatched bases: 13.

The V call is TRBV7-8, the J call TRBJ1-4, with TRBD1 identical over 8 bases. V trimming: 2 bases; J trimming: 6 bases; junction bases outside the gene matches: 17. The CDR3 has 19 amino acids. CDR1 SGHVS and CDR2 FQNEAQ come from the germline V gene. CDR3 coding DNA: TGTGCCAGCAGCTTAACCAAAGAGGACCCAGGGGGCCGTGATGAAAAACTGTTTTTT. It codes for CASSLTKEDPGGRDEKLFF.

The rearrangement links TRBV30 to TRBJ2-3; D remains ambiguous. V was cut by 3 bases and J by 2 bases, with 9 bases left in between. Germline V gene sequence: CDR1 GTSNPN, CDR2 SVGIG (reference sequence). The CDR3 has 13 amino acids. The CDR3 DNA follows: TGTGCCTGGAGCGGCAGCGACACAGATACGCAGTATTTT. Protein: CAWSGSDTDTQYF.

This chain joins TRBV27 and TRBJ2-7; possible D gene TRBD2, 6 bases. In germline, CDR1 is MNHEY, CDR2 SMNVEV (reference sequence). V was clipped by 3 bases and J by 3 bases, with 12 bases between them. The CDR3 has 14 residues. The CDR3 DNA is TGTGCCAGCAGTTTTCTCGGGAGAAGCTACGAGCAGTACTTC. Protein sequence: CASSFLGRSYEQYF.

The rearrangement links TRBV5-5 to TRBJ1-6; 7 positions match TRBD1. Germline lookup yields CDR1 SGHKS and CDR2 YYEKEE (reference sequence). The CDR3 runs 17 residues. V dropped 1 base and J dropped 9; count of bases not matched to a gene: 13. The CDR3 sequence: CASSLRVEGARGSPLHF. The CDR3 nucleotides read TGTGCCAGCAGCTTGAGGGTGGAGGGGGCCCGGGGTTCACCCCTCCACTTT.